This TCR beta chain was documented in a study of response to subunit inactivated influenza vaccine. Overall study findings and caveats: The authors suggested that few new T cells are recruited per seasonal influenza vaccination.

TCRdb redid the calling of the RT-PCR reads with MiXCR, one entry per CDR3 protein. Of under 500,000 distinct CDR3 sequences listed, approximately 11% were seen once; the top ten hold about an eighth. Germline trimming cut 3 bases from V and 3 bases from J; bases unmatched to any gene: 4. The V gene's germline CDR1 is MNHNS and CDR2 SASEGT. The CDR3 has 15 amino acids. This clonotype was seen a handful of times. The antigen is not known. The sequenced sample was PBMCs from blood, obtained roughly 48 days after vaccination. The V gene is TRBV6-1, the J gene TRBJ1-5, with 8 bases lining up with TRBD1. The clonotype comes from a middle-aged man who received an inactivated influenza vaccine. CDR3 protein: CASSDRTGPNQPQHF. The CDR3 nucleotides are TGTGCCAGCAGTGACCGGACAGGGCCCAATCAGCCCCAGCATTTT.